This entry describes one T cell receptor (beta chain). The data originate from a study of cytomegalovirus exposure and HLA in healthy donors. Between the trimmed V and J ends, which lost 0 bases and 5 bases, there was a span of 11 bases. The CDR3 has 14 residues. Germline lookup yields CDR1 LNHDA and CDR2 SQIVND (reference sequence). The method was immunoSEQ multiplex PCR; TCRdb's version includes in-frame clones alone and lacks a portion of them. The table lists 200,000 to 300,000 clones, approximately 83% of them singletons, with 0.95% to 1.5% in the top ten. Sequenced input: PBMCs. The source of this sequence is a woman aged 25 to 39 in good health and CMV-seropositive. This sequence joins TRBV19 and TRBJ2-7; perhaps TRBD1 as D (6 bases). In DNA, the CDR3 is TGTGCCAGTAGTATAGACAGGGGCGCAAACGAGCAGTACTTC. Protein product: CASSIDRGANEQYF. Based on the CDR3 plus reference TRBV19 and TRBJ2-7, the full variable domain is DGGITQSPKYLFRKEGQNVTLSCEQNLNHDAMYWYRQDPGQGLRLIYYSQIVNDFQKGDIAEGYSVSREKKESFPLTVTSAQKNPTAFYLCASSIDRGANEQYFGPGTRLTVT.